These 7 T cell receptor beta chains came from one sample sequenced in a study of T cell responses to AZD1222 COVID-19 vaccine. Profiled with immunoSEQ multiplex PCR; TCRdb holds only in-frame clones, not every one. The data contain more than 110,000 clones, approximately 90% of them seen just once; the ten biggest clones take up around 3.3%. Here the sequenced sample was peripheral blood, taken 28 days after the second AZD1222 dose. Source of these receptors: an adult who received the AZD1222 COVID-19 vaccine.

This chain joins TRBV9 and TRBJ2-7; unclear D gene. The germline V and J ends were trimmed by 4 bases and 1 base, with 18 bases remaining between them. Germline loops: CDR1 SGDLS, CDR2 YYNGEE. This CDR3 is 16 amino acids long. Written as DNA, the CDR3 is TGTGCCAGCAGCCCATCGCCAAGTATGGTGTCCTACGAGCAGTACTTC. Protein: CASSPSPSMVSYEQYF.

V is TRBV2 and J is TRBJ2-2; 8 positions match TRBD2. There are 15 residues in the CDR3. In germline, CDR1 is SNHLY, CDR2 FYNNEI. Trimming cost V 7 bases and J 4 bases; bases outside gene matches: 8. CDR3 bases: TGTGCCAGCAAGGCGGGAGGTGGGCTCACCGGGGAGCTGTTTTTT. Translation: CASKAGGGLTGELFF.

The CDR3 DNA reads as TGTGCCAGTAGTATTTCTAGGGATACGCAGTATTTT. Protein: CASSISRDTQYF. The rearrangement uses TRBV19 and TRBJ2-3; D not certain. Germline-derived CDR1 and CDR2 are LNHDA and SQIVND (reference sequence). Trimming cost V 3 bases and J 6 bases, with 7 bases left between them. CDR3 length equals 12 residues.

The chain has TRBV28 and TRBJ2-1; 7 nucleotides align to TRBD2. CDR3 length equals 12 residues. Unmatched junction bases numbered 1, after V lost 2 bases and J lost 9 bases. Germline V CDR1 and CDR2: MDHEN, SYDVKM. The CDR3 DNA follows: TGTGCCAGCAGTTTACCGGGAGGTGAGCAGTTCTTC. This translates into CASSLPGGEQFF.

The rearrangement uses TRBV18 and TRBJ1-4; a weak D match, TRBD1 (5 bases). This CDR3 contains 16 residues. Germline values: CDR1 KGHSH, CDR2 LQKENI. Deletions cut 4 bases from V and 2 bases from J, with 14 bases between. The CDR3 region is CASSQRDLGTNEKLFF. The CDR3 nucleotides are TGTGCCAGCTCACAGCGGGACCTAGGTACTAATGAAAAACTGTTTTTT.

The genes are TRBV3-1 (or the pseudogene TRBV3-2) and TRBJ2-7; D gene ambiguous. The CDR3 extends over 13 amino acids. Trimming removed 2 bases at V and 7 bases at J, with 12 bases between. The germline CDR1 and CDR2 sequences are LGHDT and YNNKEL (reference sequence). The CDR3 protein is CASSQRDGGEQYF. The CDR3 DNA is TGTGCCAGCAGCCAAAGAGACGGTGGGGAGCAGTACTTC.

V gene TRBV27 combines with J gene TRBJ2-7; tentatively, D is TRBD2 (5 bases). The CDR3 runs 14 residues. CDR1 is MNHEY, CDR2 SMNVEV, per germline (reference sequence). Trimming took off 3 bases at V and 4 bases at J, with 13 bases between the two ends. The CDR3 DNA reads TGTGCCAGCAGTTTGAAAGGGAGTCGGTACGAGCAGTACTTC. It specifies CASSLKGSRYEQYF.